Listed here is a single T cell receptor (beta chain). Its antigen is not identified. The data were obtained in a study of T cell responses to AZD1222 COVID-19 vaccine. Germline lookup yields CDR1 DFQATT and CDR2 SNEGSKA (reference sequence). V shed 3 bases and J shed 3 bases, with 12 bases lying between them. The CDR3 loop spans 14 amino acids. The assay was immunoSEQ multiplex PCR, and TCRdb's table has in-frame clones only and misses some. This sample has some 140,000 clones; around 90% occur once, and the top ten carry about 3%. Whole-study findings and limits: Nearly half of unique spike-specific TCRs reportedly avoided B.1.351 and B.1.1.7 mutated regions. Seropositive AZD1222 recipients at baseline numbered only 6 or 7. Among the donors, most were white British and more were female, and clonal diversity was possibly underestimated. Among vaccine-associated CD4 TCRs, coverage spanned spike, with dominance at 160-218 and 743-854.

The receptor comes from an adult in good health. V gene TRBV20-1 combines with J gene TRBJ2-1; tentatively, D is TRBD1 or TRBD2 (6 bases each). Sequencing was performed on peripheral blood, taken on day 0 of AZD1222 vaccination. CDR3: CSASPGGGYNEQFF. CDR3 sequence (DNA): TGCAGTGCTAGTCCCGGGGGCGGCTACAATGAGCAGTTCTTC.